The present T cell receptor beta chain was sequenced within a study of cytomegalovirus exposure and HLA in healthy donors. Trimming left V 5 bases short and J 4 bases short, with 14 bases between. Per the germline V gene, CDR1 is SGHAT and CDR2 is FQNNGV. The CDR3 has 14 residues. A multiplex PCR was run with 60 Vbeta primers and 13 Jbeta primers. Sequencing used immunoSEQ multiplex PCR; TCRdb keeps in-frame clones, though not all of them. The sample lists 95,000 to 150,000 clones, about four fifths occurring once. The sequenced sample was PBMCs. This chain joins TRBV11-2 and TRBJ1-1, with a tentative D call TRBD1 (6 bases). This receptor was obtained from a female donor in good health and CMV-seropositive. The CDR3 DNA reads TGTGCCAGCAGCCTTGAACAGGGAGTCACTGAAGCTTTCTTT. Its translation: CASSLEQGVTEAFF.